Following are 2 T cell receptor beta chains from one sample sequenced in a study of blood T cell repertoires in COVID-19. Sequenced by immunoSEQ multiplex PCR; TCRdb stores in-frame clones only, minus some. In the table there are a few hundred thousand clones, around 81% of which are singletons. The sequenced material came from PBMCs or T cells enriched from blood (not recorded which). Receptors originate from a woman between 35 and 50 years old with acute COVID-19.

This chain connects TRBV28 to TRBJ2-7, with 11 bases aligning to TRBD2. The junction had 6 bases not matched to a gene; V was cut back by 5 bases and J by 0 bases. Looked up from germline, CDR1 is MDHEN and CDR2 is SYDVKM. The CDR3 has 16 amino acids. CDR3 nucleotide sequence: TGTGCCAGCAGTAAGCCGGGACTAGCGGACTCCTACGAGCAGTACTTC. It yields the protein CASSKPGLADSYEQYF.

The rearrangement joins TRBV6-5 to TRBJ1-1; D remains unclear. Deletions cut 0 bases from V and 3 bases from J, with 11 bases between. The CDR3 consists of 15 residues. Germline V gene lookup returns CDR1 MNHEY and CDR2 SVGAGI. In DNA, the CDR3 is TGTGCCAGCAGTTACTCGAAAGGTCGGGACACTGAAGCTTTCTTT. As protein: CASSYSKGRDTEAFF.